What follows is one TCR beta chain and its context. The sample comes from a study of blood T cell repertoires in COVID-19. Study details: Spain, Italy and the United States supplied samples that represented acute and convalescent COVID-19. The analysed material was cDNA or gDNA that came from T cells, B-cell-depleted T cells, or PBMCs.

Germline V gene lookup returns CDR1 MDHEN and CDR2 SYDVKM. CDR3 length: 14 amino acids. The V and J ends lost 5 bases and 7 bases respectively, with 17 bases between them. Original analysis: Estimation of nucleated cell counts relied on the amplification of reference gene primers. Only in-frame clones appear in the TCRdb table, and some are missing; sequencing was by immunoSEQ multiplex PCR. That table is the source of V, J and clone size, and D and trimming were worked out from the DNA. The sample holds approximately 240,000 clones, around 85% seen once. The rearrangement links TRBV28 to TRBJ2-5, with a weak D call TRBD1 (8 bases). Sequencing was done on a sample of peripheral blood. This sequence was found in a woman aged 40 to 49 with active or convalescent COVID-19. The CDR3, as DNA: TGTGCCAGCAGTCCCGGGACAGGCGGGAGGACCCAGTACTTC. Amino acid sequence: CASSPGTGGRTQYF. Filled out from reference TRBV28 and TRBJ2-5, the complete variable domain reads DVKVTQSSRYLVKRTGEKVFLECVQDMDHENMFWYRQDPGLGLRLIYFSYDVKMKEKGDIPEGYSVSREKKERFSLILESASTNQTSMYLCASSPGTGGRTQYFGPGTRLLVL.